The clone carrying this TCR beta chain is termed medium-sized. The antigen is unknown. The CDR3 runs to 16 residues. The J segment lost 4 bases and the V segment lost 4 bases, leaving 12 bases of the junction unmatched. The sorted Tregs were CD4+CD25+CD127-/low cells. Study results and caveats: Tumor Treg TCRs overlapped most with tumor naive CD4+ cells. Around 12% of tumor Treg sequences matched naive CD4+ cells.

Amplification of TRBV12-4/TRBJ1-2 clonotypes used adaptor-ligated barcode primers. TCRdb re-called the multiplex PCR reads with MiXCR, one entry per CDR3 protein. In the table there are 950 to 1,500 distinct CDR3 sequences, 20% of which are singletons. The sample comprised Tregs sorted from blood. The TCR sequence derives from a female donor with breast cancer. The chain recombines TRBV12-3 or TRBV12-4 with TRBJ1-2, with 7 bases lining up with TRBD1. CDR3 in amino acids: CASSSGQPVGSYGYTF. DNA of the CDR3: TGTGCCAGCAGTTCGGGACAGCCGGTAGGGAGCTATGGCTACACCTTC.